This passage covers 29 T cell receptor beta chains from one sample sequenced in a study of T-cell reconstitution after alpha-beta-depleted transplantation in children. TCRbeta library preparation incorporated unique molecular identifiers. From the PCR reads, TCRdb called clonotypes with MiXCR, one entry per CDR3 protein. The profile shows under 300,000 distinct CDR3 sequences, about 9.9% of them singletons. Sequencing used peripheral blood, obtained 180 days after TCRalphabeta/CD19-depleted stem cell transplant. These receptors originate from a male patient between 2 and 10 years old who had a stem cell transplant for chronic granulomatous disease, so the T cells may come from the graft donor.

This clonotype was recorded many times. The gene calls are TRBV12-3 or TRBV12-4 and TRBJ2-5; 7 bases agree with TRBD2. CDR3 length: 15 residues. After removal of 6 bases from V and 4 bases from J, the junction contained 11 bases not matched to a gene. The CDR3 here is CASSHTLAASETQYF. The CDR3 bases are TGTGCCAGCAGCCACACCCTAGCGGCATCAGAGACCCAGTACTTC.

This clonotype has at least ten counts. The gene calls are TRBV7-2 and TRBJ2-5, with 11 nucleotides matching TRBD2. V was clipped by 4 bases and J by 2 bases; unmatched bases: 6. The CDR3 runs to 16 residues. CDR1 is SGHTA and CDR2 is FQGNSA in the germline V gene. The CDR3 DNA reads TGTGCCAGCAGCTCCTTAGCGGGAGGGTTTCAAGAGACCCAGTACTTC. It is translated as CASSSLAGGFQETQYF.

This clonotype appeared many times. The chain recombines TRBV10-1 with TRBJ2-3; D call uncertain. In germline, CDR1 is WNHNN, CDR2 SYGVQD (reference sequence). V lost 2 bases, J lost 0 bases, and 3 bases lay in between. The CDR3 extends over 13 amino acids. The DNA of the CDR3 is TGCGCCAGCAGTGAGACAAGCACAGATACGCAGTATTTT. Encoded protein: CASSETSTDTQYF.

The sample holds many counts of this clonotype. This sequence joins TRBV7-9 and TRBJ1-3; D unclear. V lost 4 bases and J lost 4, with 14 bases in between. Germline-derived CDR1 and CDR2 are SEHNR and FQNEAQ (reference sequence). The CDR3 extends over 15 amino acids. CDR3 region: CASSSGLTGGNTIYF. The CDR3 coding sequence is TGTGCCAGCAGCTCCGGTCTGACGGGGGGAAACACCATATATTTT.

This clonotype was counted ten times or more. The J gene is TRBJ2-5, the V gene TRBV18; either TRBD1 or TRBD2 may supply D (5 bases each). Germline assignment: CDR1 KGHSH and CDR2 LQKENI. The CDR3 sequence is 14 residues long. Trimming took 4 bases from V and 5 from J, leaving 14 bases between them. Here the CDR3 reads CASSLQRGGETQYF. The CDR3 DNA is TGTGCCAGCTCACTACAACGGGGCGGCGAGACCCAGTACTTC. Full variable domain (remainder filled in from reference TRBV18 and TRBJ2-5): NAGVMQNPRHLVRRRGQEARLRCSPMKGHSHVYWYRQLPEEGLKFMVYLQKENIIDESGMPKERFSAEFPKEGPSILRIQQVVRGDSAAYFCASSLQRGGETQYFGPGTRLLVL.

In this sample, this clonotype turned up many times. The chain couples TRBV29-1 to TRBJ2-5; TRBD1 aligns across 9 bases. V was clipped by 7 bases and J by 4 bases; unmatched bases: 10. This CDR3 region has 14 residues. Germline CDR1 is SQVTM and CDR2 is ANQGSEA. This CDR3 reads CSARGQGKGETQYF. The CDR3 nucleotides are TGCAGCGCTAGAGGACAGGGGAAAGGAGAGACCCAGTACTTC.

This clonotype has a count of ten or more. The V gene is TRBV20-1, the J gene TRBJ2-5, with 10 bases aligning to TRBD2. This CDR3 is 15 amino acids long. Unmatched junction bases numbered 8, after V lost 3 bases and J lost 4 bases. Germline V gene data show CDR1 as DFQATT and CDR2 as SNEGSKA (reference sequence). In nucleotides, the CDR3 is TGCAGTGCTAGGGCCCCTAGCGGGAGTACAGAGACCCAGTACTTC. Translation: CSARAPSGSTETQYF.

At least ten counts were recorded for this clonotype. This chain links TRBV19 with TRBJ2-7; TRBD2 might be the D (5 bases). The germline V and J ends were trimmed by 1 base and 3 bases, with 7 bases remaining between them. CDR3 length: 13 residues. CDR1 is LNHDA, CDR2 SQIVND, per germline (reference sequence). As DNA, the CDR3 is TGTGCCAGTAGTATAGGGGCGGGCTACGAGCAGTACTTC. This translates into CASSIGAGYEQYF.

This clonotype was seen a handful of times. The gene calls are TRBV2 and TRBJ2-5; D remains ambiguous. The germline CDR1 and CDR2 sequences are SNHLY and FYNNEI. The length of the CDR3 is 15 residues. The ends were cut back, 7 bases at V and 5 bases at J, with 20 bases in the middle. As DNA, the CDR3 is TGTGCCAGCATGACGGACCCCCAAATTTGGGAGACCCAGTACTTC. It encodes CASMTDPQIWETQYF.

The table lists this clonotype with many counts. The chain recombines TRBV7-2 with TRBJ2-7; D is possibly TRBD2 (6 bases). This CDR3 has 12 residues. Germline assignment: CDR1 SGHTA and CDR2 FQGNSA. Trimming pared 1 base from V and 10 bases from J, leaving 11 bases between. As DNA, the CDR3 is TGTGCCAGCAGCTTAGGACGACTAGGACAGTACTTC. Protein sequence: CASSLGRLGQYF.

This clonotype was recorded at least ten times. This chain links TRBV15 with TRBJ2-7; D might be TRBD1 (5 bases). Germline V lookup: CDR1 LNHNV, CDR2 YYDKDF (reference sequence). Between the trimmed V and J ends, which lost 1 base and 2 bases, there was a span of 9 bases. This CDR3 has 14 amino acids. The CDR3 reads CATSRGMGPYEQYF. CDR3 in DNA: TGTGCCACCAGCAGAGGAATGGGGCCCTACGAGCAGTACTTC.

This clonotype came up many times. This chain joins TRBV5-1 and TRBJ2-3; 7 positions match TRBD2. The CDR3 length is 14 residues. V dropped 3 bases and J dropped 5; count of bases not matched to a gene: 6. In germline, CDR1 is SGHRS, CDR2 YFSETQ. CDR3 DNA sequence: TGCGCCAGCAGCTCGGAGACTAGCTTAGATACGCAGTATTTT. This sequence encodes CASSSETSLDTQYF.

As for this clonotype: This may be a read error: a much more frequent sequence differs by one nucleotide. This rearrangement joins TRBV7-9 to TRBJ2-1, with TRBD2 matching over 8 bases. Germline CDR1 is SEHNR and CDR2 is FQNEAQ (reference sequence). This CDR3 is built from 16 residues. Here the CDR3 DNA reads TGTGCCAGCAGCGGGTGGGGCGGGAGGTTACACAATGTGCAGTTCTTC. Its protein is CASSGWGGRLHNVQFF.

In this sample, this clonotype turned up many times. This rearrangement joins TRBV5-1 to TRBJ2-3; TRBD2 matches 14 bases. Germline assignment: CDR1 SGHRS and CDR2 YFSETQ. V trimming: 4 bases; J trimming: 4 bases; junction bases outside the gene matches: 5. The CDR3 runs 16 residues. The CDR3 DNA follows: TGCGCCAGCAGCGCCGGACTAGCGGGAGGATCAGATACGCAGTATTTT. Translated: CASSAGLAGGSDTQYF. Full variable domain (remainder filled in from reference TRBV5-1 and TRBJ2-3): KAGVTQTPRYLIKTRGQQVTLSCSPISGHRSVSWYQQTPGQGLQFLFEYFSETQRNKGNFPGRFSGRQFSNSRSEMNVSTLELGDSALYLCASSAGLAGGSDTQYFGPGTRLTVL.

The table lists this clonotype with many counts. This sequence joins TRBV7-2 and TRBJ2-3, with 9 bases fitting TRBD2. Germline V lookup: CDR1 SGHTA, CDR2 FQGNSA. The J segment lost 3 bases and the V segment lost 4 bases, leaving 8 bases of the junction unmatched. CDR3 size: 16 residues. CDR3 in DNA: TGTGCCAGCAGCTGGAGTGGGACTAGCAGGACAGATACGCAGTATTTT. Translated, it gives CASSWSGTSRTDTQYF.

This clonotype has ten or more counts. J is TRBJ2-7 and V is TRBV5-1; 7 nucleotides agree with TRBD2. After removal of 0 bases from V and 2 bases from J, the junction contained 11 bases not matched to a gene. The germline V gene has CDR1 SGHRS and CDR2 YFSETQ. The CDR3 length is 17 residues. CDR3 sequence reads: CASSLGGGKLLAYEQYF. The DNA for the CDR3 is TGCGCCAGCAGCTTGGGGGGAGGGAAGTTACTGGCCTACGAGCAGTACTTC.

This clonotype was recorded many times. The CDR3 loop reads CASSQGDHNQPQHF. In nucleotides, the CDR3 is TGTGCCAGCAGCCAAGGGGACCACAATCAGCCCCAGCATTTT. The chain is built from TRBV7-2 and TRBJ1-5, with a tentative D call TRBD1 (5 bases). Deletions cut 5 bases from V and 3 bases from J, with 11 bases between. Germline CDR1 and CDR2: SGHTA and FQGNSA. The CDR3 is 14 amino acids.

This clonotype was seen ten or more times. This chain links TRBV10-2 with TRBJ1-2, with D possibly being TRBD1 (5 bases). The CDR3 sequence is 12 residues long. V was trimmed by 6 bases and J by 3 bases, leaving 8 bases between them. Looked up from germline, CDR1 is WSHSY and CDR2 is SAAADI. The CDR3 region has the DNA TGCGCCAGCAGGAGGGGTGACTATGGCTACACCTTC. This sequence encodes CASRRGDYGYTF.

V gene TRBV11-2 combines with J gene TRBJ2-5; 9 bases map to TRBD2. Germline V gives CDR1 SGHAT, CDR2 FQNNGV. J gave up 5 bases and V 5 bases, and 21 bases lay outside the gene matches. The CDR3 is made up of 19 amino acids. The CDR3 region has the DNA TGTGCCAGCAGCCCGAGGGGGCTAGCGGGAACCTTTTGGGGGGAGACCCAGTACTTC. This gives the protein CASSPRGLAGTFWGETQYF.

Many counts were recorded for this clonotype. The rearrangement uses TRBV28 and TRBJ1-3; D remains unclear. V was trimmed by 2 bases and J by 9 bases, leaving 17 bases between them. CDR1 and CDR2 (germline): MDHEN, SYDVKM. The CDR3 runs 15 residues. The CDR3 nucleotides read TGTGCCAGCAGTTTAAGGTGGCAGACAAAGGGCACCATATATTTT. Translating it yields CASSLRWQTKGTIYF.

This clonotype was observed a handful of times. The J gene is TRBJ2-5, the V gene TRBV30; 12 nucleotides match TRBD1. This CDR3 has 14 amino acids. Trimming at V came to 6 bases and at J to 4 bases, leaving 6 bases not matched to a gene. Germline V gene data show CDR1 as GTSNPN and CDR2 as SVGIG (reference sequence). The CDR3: CACGTGGAGETQYF. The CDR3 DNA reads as TGTGCCTGCGGGACAGGGGGCGCGGGAGAGACCCAGTACTTC.

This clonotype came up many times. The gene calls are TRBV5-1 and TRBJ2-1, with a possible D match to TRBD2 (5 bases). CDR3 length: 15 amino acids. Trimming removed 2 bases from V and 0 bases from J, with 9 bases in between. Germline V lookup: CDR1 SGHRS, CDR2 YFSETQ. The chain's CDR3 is CASSFEGISYNEQFF. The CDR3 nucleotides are TGCGCCAGCAGCTTTGAGGGCATCTCCTACAATGAGCAGTTCTTC. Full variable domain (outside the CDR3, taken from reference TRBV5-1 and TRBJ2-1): KAGVTQTPRYLIKTRGQQVTLSCSPISGHRSVSWYQQTPGQGLQFLFEYFSETQRNKGNFPGRFSGRQFSNSRSEMNVSTLELGDSALYLCASSFEGISYNEQFFGPGTRLTVL.

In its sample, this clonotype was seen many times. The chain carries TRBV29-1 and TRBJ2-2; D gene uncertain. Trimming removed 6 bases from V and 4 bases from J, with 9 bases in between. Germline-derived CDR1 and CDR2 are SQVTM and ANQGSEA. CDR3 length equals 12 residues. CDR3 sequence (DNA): TGCAGCGTCGCAGAGTCCACCGGGGAGCTGTTTTTT. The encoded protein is CSVAESTGELFF.

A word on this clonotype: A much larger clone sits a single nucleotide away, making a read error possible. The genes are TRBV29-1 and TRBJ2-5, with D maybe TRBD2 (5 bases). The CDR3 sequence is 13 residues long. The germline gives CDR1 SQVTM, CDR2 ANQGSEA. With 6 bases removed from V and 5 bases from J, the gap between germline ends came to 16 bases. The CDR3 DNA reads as TGCAGCGTCACGACTACCCAAGGGGAGACCCAGTACTTC. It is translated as CSVTTTQGETQYF.

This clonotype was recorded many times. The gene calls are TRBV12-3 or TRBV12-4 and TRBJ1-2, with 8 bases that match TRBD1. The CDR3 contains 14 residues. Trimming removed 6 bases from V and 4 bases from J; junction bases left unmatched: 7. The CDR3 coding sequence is TGTGCCAGCAGATCGGACAGGGCCCTCTATGGCTACACCTTC. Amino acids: CASRSDRALYGYTF.

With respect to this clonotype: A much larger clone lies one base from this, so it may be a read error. The CDR3 region has the DNA TGCGCCAGCAGCAGCTCCGGGACAGGGACCACCAATGAGCCGTTCTTC. Its protein product is CASSSSGTGTTNEPFF. V usage is TRBV5-1 and J usage is TRBJ2-1; 9 nucleotides line up with TRBD1. Germline CDR1 and CDR2: SGHRS and YFSETQ. This CDR3 has 16 amino acids.

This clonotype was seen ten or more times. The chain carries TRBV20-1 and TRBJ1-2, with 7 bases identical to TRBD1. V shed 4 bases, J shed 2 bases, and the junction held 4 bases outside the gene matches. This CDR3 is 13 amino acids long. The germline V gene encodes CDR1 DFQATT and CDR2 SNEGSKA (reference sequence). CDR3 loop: CSATPQGNYGYTF. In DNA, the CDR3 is TGCAGTGCTACCCCACAGGGGAACTATGGCTACACCTTC.

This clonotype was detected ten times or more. The CDR3 reads CASSYGLADTQYF. CDR3 DNA: TGTGCCAGCAGTTACGGGCTAGCAGATACGCAGTATTTT. The J gene is TRBJ2-3, the V gene TRBV6-5; D ambiguous. Germline CDR1 MNHEY, CDR2 SVGAGI. V was shortened by 2 bases and J by 4 bases, with 7 bases between the two germline ends. This CDR3 spans 13 amino acids.

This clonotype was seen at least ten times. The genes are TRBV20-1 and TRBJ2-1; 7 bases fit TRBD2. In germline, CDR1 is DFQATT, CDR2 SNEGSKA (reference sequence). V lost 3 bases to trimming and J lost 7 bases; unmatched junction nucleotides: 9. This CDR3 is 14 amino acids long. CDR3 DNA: TGCAGTGCTAGTGCCGGGCGGGAGCCGAATGAGCAGTTCTTC. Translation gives CSASAGREPNEQFF.